What follows is one T cell receptor beta chain and its context. PBMCs were obtained from about 9.4 ml of fresh peripheral blood. Trimming took off 0 bases at V and 2 bases at J, with 6 bases between the two ends. CDR1 and CDR2 (germline): SGHRS, YFSETQ. This CDR3 is 13 amino acids long. The data were obtained in a study of Graves' ophthalmopathy and Graves' hyperthyroidism. The TCR beta CDR3 regions underwent amplification from RNA transcripts. HTBI-primed RT-PCR formed the first round, and a multiplex PCR formed the second. TCRdb reprocessed the multiplex PCR reads via MiXCR and lists one record per CDR3 protein. Of hundreds of thousands of distinct CDR3 sequences listed, about 20% are singletons.

This rearrangement joins TRBV5-1 to TRBJ2-7; D is ambiguous. Sample: peripheral blood. This clonotype originated in a woman under 30 with stable Graves' hyperthyroidism. Some clones in this sample may be carry-over from other donors' samples. The CDR3 here is CASSLDLAYEQYF. In DNA, the CDR3 is TGCGCCAGCAGCTTGGACTTAGCCTACGAGCAGTACTTC.